The clone carrying this T cell receptor (beta chain) was seen at least ten times. The antigen is unknown. Time point of the sample: newly diagnosed GD, antithyroid drugs for less than 3 months. Extracted RNA from PBMCs served as the source of the TCR library. The sample belongs to a study of regulatory T cells in long-lasting Graves disease. At the level of the study: For under 3 months, newly diagnosed Graves' patients had been taking antithyroid drugs.

Arm-PCR with iRepertoire HTBI primers amplified the CDR3 regions for these TCR beta libraries. TCRdb fed the multiplex PCR reads into MiXCR, producing one record per CDR3 protein. The table includes 420,000 or so distinct CDR3 sequences, about a sixth detected once. General study points: Among persistent patients, a larger number of public clonotypes were shared (about 2,800) than among newly diagnosed patients (more than 850). Peripheral blood was the sole material, not thyroid tissue.

These data were likewise used in another study, on T cells in Graves' hyperthyroidism and ophthalmopathy. That publication notes: Patients aged 18 to 65 had newly diagnosed hyperthyroidism of under 2 months' duration.

The receptor was isolated from a woman under 30 with Graves disease. The sample here was peripheral blood mononuclear cells (PBMCs), taken at new diagnosis, from a patient treated with antithyroid drugs.

CDR3: CASSWGQELTGELFF. CDR3 coding DNA: TGTGCCAGCAGTTGGGGACAGGAACTCACCGGGGAGCTGTTTTTT. The chain links TRBV12-3 or TRBV12-4 to TRBJ2-2; TRBD1 matches at 8 bases. The V gene end was trimmed by 4 bases and the J gene end by 4 bases; junction bases not matched to a gene: 5. The CDR3 is 15 residues long.